The rows below give T cell receptor beta chains drawn from one sample of a study of blood T cell repertoires in COVID-19. Assay used: immunoSEQ multiplex PCR; TCRdb lists only in-frame clones, some missing. The data hold about 200,000 clones, with around 80% observed a single time. Sequencing was carried out using peripheral blood. These receptors came from a woman of 80 years or more with active or convalescent COVID-19. Both conserved end residues are part of each CDR3. Fields, in order: D gene, J gene, clone size, V gene, CDR3 DNA, CDR3 protein. The D gene is left open where the match is weak. Clone size is stated in some rows and not others, as once, few, many or a class when expanded.

>TRBD1|TRBJ1-2|.|TRBV6-5
TGTGCCAGCAGTCAGACAGGGGGCTATGGCTACACCTTC
CASSQTGGYGYTF
>TRBD1|TRBJ2-7|.|TRBV7-2
TGTGCCAGCAGTCTTCGGGGACAGGGAACCTACGAGCAGTACTTC
CASSLRGQGTYEQYF
>.|TRBJ2-3|.|TRBV9
TGTGCCAGCAGCGCTCAGGGGCCTAGCACAGATACGCAGTATTTT
CASSAQGPSTDTQYF
>TRBD1|TRBJ1-1|.|TRBV29-1
TGCAGCCCCACTAGGACAGGGGGCGTAACTGAAGCTTTCTTT
CSPTRTGGVTEAFF
>.|TRBJ1-2|.|TRBV3-1/TRBV3-2
TGTGCCAGCAGCCAAGTTCCAGGGTCCCCCTATGGCTACACCTTC
CASSQVPGSPYGYTF
>.|TRBJ1-3|.|TRBV28
TGTGCCAGCAGTTCCTTTCAGGGCTCTGGAAACACCATATATTTT
CASSSFQGSGNTIYF
>.|TRBJ1-2|.|TRBV15
TGTGCCACCAGCAGAGCTGACTATGGCTACACCTTC
CATSRADYGYTF
>.|TRBJ1-3|.|TRBV6-5
TGTGCCAGCAGTTACTCGATGGCAGGGGCAGGAAACACCATATATTTT
CASSYSMAGAGNTIYF
>.|TRBJ2-2|.|TRBV6-1
TGTGCCAGCAGTGAGGAGGCCGGATCAATCACCGGGGAGCTGTTTTTT
CASSEEAGSITGELFF
>.|TRBJ1-1|.|TRBV4-1
TGCGCCAGCAGCCAAGGGGACGGGGGAATCACTGAAGCTTTCTTT
CASSQGDGGITEAFF
>.|TRBJ2-7|.|TRBV7-9
TGTGCCAGCAGCTACTCCGTCAGGGTTTTAGGGCACTACGAGCAGTACTTC
CASSYSVRVLGHYEQYF
>.|TRBJ2-7|.|TRBV5-6
TGTGCCAGCAGTCTTAAACAGCCAGGGTACGAGCAGTACTTC
CASSLKQPGYEQYF
>.|TRBJ1-2|.|TRBV3-1/TRBV3-2
TGTGCCAGCAGCCACGAGGTCTATGGCTACACCTTC
CASSHEVYGYTF
>TRBD2|TRBJ2-1|.|TRBV9
TGTGCCAGCAGCGTAGGGATAGCGGGGGGGAACTATGAGCAGTTCTTC
CASSVGIAGGNYEQFF
>.|TRBJ2-7|few|TRBV5-1
TGCGCCAGCAGCTTCTACTCCGTTGAGGGCGAGCAGTACTTC
CASSFYSVEGEQYF
>TRBD2|TRBJ2-7|.|TRBV7-9
TGTGCCAGCGACCCGGTGGCGGGGGGGACATACGAGCAGTACTTC
CASDPVAGGTYEQYF
>TRBD2|TRBJ2-1|.|TRBV2
TGTGCCAGCAGTGAAAGGGCTAGCGGGGGGTCGAATGAGCAGTTCTTC
CASSERASGGSNEQFF
>TRBD1|TRBJ1-3|.|TRBV5-6
TGTGCCAGCAGCGCGGGACAGGGTACTGGAAACACCATATATTTT
CASSAGQGTGNTIYF
>.|TRBJ2-1|.|TRBV20-1
TGCAGTGCTACTAAGGGGGTTGAGCAGTTCTTC
CSATKGVEQFF
>.|TRBJ2-1|.|TRBV21-1
TGTGCCAGCAGCATTGACAGGGGGCCGAAAGGGACTGGCCAGTTGGATGAGCAGTTCTTC
CASSIDRGPKGTGQLDEQFF
>.|TRBJ2-3|.|TRBV20-1
TGCAGTGCTAGTCCCGGGATTGGAGATACGCAGTATTTT
CSASPGIGDTQYF
>.|TRBJ1-2|.|TRBV20-1
TGCAGTGCTAGTCCTCCGGGAGGTGGATATGGCTACACCTTC
CSASPPGGGYGYTF
>TRBD1|TRBJ1-2|.|TRBV27
TGTGCCAGCAGTCTAACCCAGGGGGCGGATGGCTACACCTTC
CASSLTQGADGYTF
>.|TRBJ1-1|.|TRBV7-6
TGTGCCAGCAGCTTAAGGGGGATGAACACTGAAGCTTTCTTT
CASSLRGMNTEAFF
>TRBD2|TRBJ2-7|.|TRBV28
TGTGCCAGCAGTCCGGGGGGGCCGGGTGGCGAGCAGTACTTC
CASSPGGPGGEQYF
>TRBD1|TRBJ1-6|.|TRBV9
TGTGCCAGCAGTCCTGGACAGGGACCAAATTCACCCCTCCACTTT
CASSPGQGPNSPLHF
>TRBD1|TRBJ1-1|.|TRBV7-3
TGTGCCAGCAGCCCCACAGGGGCGACGGAAGCTTTCTTT
CASSPTGATEAFF
>.|TRBJ1-2|.|TRBV21-1
TGTGCCAGCAGCGGCTCTATGGGCCAGTTCGAATACACCTTC
CASSGSMGQFEYTF
>.|TRBJ1-1|.|TRBV9
TGTGCCAGCAGCGTAGATATAGCGGCAGGGATCGGTTCGACTGAAGCTTTCTTT
CASSVDIAAGIGSTEAFF
>TRBD1|TRBJ1-1|once|TRBV9
TGTGCCAGCAGCGGGTGGACAGGGTCTGAAGCTTTCTTT
CASSGWTGSEAFF
>.|TRBJ2-7|few|TRBV4-3
TGCGCCAGCAGCCCAGGACTGGGGAGCTCCTACGAGCAGTACTTC
CASSPGLGSSYEQYF
>TRBD1|TRBJ1-4|.|TRBV11-2
TGTGCCAGCAGCTTAGTGCGGGACAGGGGGCATATAACTAATGAAAAACTGTTTTTT
CASSLVRDRGHITNEKLFF
>TRBD1|TRBJ2-2|.|TRBV19
TGTGCCAGTAGCGAAATTTTCACCGACCCGGGACAGGGGGCGTTCACCGGGGAGCTGTTTTTT
CASSEIFTDPGQGAFTGELFF
>.|TRBJ2-2|.|TRBV6-1
TGTGCCAGCAGTGAACCCCAAGCTTTTCCCGGGGAGCTGTTTTTT
CASSEPQAFPGELFF
>TRBD2|TRBJ2-3|.|TRBV28
TGTGCCAGCAGTTCACGGACTAGCGGGGGTGAAAGCACAGATACGCAGTATTTT
CASSSRTSGGESTDTQYF
>.|TRBJ2-7|few|TRBV12-3/TRBV12-4
TGTGCCAGCAGTTTCCGCTACGAGCAGTACTTC
CASSFRYEQYF
>TRBD2|TRBJ2-1|.|TRBV12-3/TRBV12-4
TGTGCCAGCAGTGTTAGCGGGGGGAGGAAGTTCTTC
CASSVSGGRKFF
>.|TRBJ2-3|.|TRBV5-5
TGTGCCAGCAGCCTAGGAGGGACAGCCGGGAGAGATACGCAGTATTTT
CASSLGGTAGRDTQYF
>TRBD1|TRBJ1-2|.|TRBV5-1
TGCGCCAGCACCCTGGACAGGGGAGGCTACACCTTC
CASTLDRGGYTF
>TRBD1|TRBJ1-1|.|TRBV10-3
TGTGCCATCGGGACAGTGAACACTGAAGCTTTCTTT
CAIGTVNTEAFF
>TRBD2|TRBJ2-3|.|TRBV6-2/TRBV6-3
TGTGCCAGCAGTACGGGACTAGCGGGGAGAGGGGATACGCAGTATTTT
CASSTGLAGRGDTQYF
>TRBD1|TRBJ2-2|.|TRBV24-1
TGTGCCACCAGTGACCTGGGGGGACAGGGGGGCACCGGGGAGCTGTTTTTT
CATSDLGGQGGTGELFF
>TRBD1|TRBJ1-1|few|TRBV3-1/TRBV3-2
TGTGCCAGCAGGGAGAACAGGGGGCGCATGAACACTGAAGCTTTCTTT
CASRENRGRMNTEAFF
>TRBD1|TRBJ1-1|.|TRBV5-1
TGCGCCAGCAGCCCCGGACAGGGGAACACTGAAGCTTTCTTT
CASSPGQGNTEAFF
>.|TRBJ2-7|.|TRBV27
TGTGCCAGCAGTTTAACCACAGGGTACGAGCAGTACTTC
CASSLTTGYEQYF
>TRBD1|TRBJ2-7|.|TRBV10-2
TGCGCCAGCAGTGAGGACAGGGCCAGGGAGCAGTACTTC
CASSEDRAREQYF
>.|TRBJ1-2|.|TRBV27
TGTGCCAGCAGTCCGCGGGACGGCTATGGCTACACCTTC
CASSPRDGYGYTF
>.|TRBJ2-1|.|TRBV6-9
TGTGCCAGCAGTCGTTGCAGGGGATACAATGAGCAGTTCTTC
CASSRCRGYNEQFF
>.|TRBJ1-2|few|TRBV7-9
TGTGCCAGCAGCCCCCGGACAGAATATGGCTACACCTTC
CASSPRTEYGYTF
>.|TRBJ1-5|.|TRBV6-1
TGTGCCAGCAGTGAAACTTGGAGCAATCAGCCCCAGCATTTT
CASSETWSNQPQHF
>TRBD1|TRBJ1-5|.|TRBV5-5
TGTGCCAGCAGCTTGGCCACAGGGGGCAATCAGCCCCAGCATTTT
CASSLATGGNQPQHF